These 8 T cell receptor beta chains were sequenced from one sample in a study of CD8 T cells in Susac syndrome. When the RNA was reverse transcribed, random hexamers were used with an input of roughly 0.5 to 1 ug. TCRdb reanalysed the immunoSEQ multiplex PCR reads using MiXCR and keeps one entry per CDR3 protein. The sample lists fewer than 90,000 distinct CDR3 sequences; roughly 92% were seen once. Sample: CD8+ T cells from PBMCs. The source is a human donor with Susac syndrome.

The chain has TRBV24-1 and TRBJ1-2; 8 bases agree with TRBD1. CDR3 length: 13 residues. CDR1 KGHDR and CDR2 SFDVKD come from the germline V gene. V lost 7 bases, J lost 8 bases, and 8 bases stayed unmatched. In DNA, the CDR3 is TGTGCCACCAGGCCCACAGGGGGAATCGGCTACACCTTC. As protein: CATRPTGGIGYTF.

The genes are TRBV30 and TRBJ2-3; perhaps TRBD1 as D (5 bases). Per germline, CDR1 GTSNPN and CDR2 SVGIG (reference sequence). The CDR3 loop spans 12 amino acids. Trimming left V 0 bases short and J 6 bases short, with 7 bases between. The CDR3 nucleotides are TGTGCCTGGAGTGTCAGGGCGGATACGCAGTATTTT. Residues: CAWSVRADTQYF.

In DNA, the CDR3 is TGTGCCAGCAGACCGGGGGCACTAGCGGGGGGGATTAACACCGGGGAGCTGTTTTTT. This gives the protein CASRPGALAGGINTGELFF. The chain is built from TRBV6-1 and TRBJ2-2, with 13 bases identical to TRBD2. Germline CDR1 is MNHNS and CDR2 is SASEGT. V lost 6 bases and J lost 2; bases outside the gene matches: 12. This CDR3 is built from 19 residues.

V is TRBV28 and J is TRBJ2-3; D is undetermined. The germline V gene has CDR1 MDHEN and CDR2 SYDVKM. This CDR3 has 13 residues. V lost 5 bases, J lost 4 bases, and 10 bases lay in between. The CDR3 coding sequence is TGTGCCAGCAGTCCCCCGGAACCAGATACGCAGTATTTT. It encodes CASSPPEPDTQYF.

V is TRBV24-1 and J is TRBJ2-2; 7 positions match TRBD1. The CDR3 spans 16 residues. V dropped 2 bases and J dropped 2; count of bases not matched to a gene: 4. Germline assignment: CDR1 KGHDR and CDR2 SFDVKD. The CDR3 loop reads CATSDWNRGNTGELFF. CDR3 sequence (DNA): TGTGCCACCAGTGATTGGAACAGGGGAAACACCGGGGAGCTGTTTTTT.

The chain uses TRBV7-2 and TRBJ2-1, with 7 bases that match TRBD2. CDR1 is SGHTA, CDR2 FQGNSA, per germline. The CDR3 has 16 amino acids. Trimming at V came to 5 bases and at J to 14 bases, leaving 21 bases not matched to a gene. CDR3 in amino acids: CASSPKPEGLAEGKFF. The DNA for the CDR3 is TGTGCCAGCAGCCCTAAGCCCGAGGGGCTAGCGGAAGGGAAGTTCTTC.

This sequence joins TRBV9 and TRBJ2-1; 8 bases fit TRBD2. Losses at the gene ends were 3 bases for V and 2 bases for J; bases not matched to a gene: 4. Per the germline V gene, CDR1 is SGDLS and CDR2 is YYNGEE. This CDR3 comprises 15 residues. The CDR3 region has the DNA TGTGCCAGCAGCGGACATAGCGGGACCTACAATGAGCAGTTCTTC. Protein sequence: CASSGHSGTYNEQFF.

The V call is TRBV29-1, the J call TRBJ2-4, with D hard to call. Trimming took 7 bases from V and 6 from J, leaving 10 bases between them. In germline, CDR1 is SQVTM, CDR2 ANQGSEA. The length of the CDR3 is 11 residues. DNA of the CDR3: TGCAGCGGCCGTGGCGGAAACATTCAGTACTTC. Translation gives CSGRGGNIQYF.